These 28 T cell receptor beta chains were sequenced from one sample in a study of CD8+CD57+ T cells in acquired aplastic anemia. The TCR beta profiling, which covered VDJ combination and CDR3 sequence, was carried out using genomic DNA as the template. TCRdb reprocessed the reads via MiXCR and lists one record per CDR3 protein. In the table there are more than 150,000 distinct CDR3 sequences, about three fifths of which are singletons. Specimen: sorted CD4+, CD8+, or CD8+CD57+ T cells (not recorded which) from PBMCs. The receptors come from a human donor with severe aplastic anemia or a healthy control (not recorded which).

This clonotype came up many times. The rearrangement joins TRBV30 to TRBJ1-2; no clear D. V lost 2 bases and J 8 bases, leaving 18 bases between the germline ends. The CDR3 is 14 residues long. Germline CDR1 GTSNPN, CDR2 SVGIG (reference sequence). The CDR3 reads CAWSLSDGATGYTF. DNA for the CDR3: TGTGCCTGGAGTCTTAGCGACGGAGCCACGGGCTACACCTTC.

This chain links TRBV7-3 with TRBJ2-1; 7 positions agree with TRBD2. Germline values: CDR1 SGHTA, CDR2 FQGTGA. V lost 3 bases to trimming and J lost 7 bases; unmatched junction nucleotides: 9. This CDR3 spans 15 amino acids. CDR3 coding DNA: TGTGCCAGCAGCTTGAGGGCGGGAGCCGGAAATGAGCAGTTCTTC. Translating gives CASSLRAGAGNEQFF.

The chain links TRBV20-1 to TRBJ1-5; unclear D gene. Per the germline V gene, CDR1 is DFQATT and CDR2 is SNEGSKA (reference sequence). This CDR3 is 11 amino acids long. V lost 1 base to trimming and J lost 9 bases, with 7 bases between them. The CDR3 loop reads CSARGRRPQHF. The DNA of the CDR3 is TGCAGTGCTAGAGGCAGACGGCCCCAGCATTTT.

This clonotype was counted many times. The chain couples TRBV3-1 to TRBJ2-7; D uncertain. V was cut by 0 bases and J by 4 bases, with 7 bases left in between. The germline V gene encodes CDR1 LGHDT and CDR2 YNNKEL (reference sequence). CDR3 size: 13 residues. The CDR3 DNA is TGTGCCAGCAGCCAAGAAGAACGGTACGAGCAGTACTTC. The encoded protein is CASSQEERYEQYF.

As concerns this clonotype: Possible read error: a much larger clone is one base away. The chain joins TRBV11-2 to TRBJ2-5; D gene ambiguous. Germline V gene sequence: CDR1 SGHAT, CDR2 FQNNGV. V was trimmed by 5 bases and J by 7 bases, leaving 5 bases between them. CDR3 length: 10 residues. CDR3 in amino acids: CASSGVTQYF. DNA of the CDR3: TGTGCCAGCAGCGGAGTGACCCAGTACTTC.

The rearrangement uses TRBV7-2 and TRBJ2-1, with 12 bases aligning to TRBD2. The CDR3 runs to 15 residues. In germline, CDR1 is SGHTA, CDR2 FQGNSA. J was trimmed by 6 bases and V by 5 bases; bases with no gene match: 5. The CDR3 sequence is CASSGRTSGVNEQFF. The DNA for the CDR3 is TGTGCCAGCAGCGGCCGGACTAGCGGGGTCAATGAGCAGTTCTTC.

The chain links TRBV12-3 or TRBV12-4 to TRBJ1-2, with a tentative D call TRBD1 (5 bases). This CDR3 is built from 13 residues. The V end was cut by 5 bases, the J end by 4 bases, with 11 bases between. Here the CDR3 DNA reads TGTGCCAGCAGTATCGGGACTAGCTATGGCTACACCTTC. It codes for CASSIGTSYGYTF.

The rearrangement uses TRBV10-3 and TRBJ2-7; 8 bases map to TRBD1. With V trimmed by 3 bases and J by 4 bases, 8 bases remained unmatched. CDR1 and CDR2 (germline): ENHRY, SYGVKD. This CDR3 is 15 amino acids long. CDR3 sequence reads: CAISDGPGQAYEQYF. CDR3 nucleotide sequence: TGTGCCATCAGTGATGGGCCGGGACAGGCGTACGAGCAGTACTTC.

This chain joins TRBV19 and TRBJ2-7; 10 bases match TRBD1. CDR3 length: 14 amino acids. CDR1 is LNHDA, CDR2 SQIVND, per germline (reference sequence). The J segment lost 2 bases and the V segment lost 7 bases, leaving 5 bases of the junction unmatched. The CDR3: CASTSGTGAYEQYF. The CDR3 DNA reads TGTGCCAGTACCTCCGGGACAGGGGCCTACGAGCAGTACTTC. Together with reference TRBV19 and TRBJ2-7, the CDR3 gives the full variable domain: DGGITQSPKYLFRKEGQNVTLSCEQNLNHDAMYWYRQDPGQGLRLIYYSQIVNDFQKGDIAEGYSVSREKKESFPLTVTSAQKNPTAFYLCASTSGTGAYEQYFGPGTRLTVT.

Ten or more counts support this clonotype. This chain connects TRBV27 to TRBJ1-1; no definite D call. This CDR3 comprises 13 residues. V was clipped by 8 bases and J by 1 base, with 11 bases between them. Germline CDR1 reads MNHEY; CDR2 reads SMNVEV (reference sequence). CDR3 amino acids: CASSGLENTEAFF. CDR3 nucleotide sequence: TGTGCCAGCTCCGGTTTGGAGAACACTGAAGCTTTCTTT.

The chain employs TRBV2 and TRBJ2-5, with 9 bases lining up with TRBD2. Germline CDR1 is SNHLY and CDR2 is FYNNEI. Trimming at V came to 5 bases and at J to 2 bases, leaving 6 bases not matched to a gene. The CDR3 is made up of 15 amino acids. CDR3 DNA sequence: TGTGCCAGCAGTCCTGCTAGCGGGGCACAAGAGACCCAGTACTTC. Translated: CASSPASGAQETQYF. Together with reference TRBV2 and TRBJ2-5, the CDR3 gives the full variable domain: EPEVTQTPSHQVTQMGQEVILRCVPISNHLYFYWYRQILGQKVEFLVSFYNNEISEKSEIFDDQFSVERPDGSNFTLKIRSTKLEDSAMYFCASSPASGAQETQYFGPGTRLLVL.

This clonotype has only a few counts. The CDR3 region is CASSLIGTGSTEQYF. The DNA for the CDR3 is TGTGCCAGCAGTTTAATCGGGACAGGGTCGACCGAGCAGTACTTC. The chain is built from TRBV27 and TRBJ2-7; 9 bases are a match to TRBD1. Trimming cost V 2 bases and J 6 bases; bases outside gene matches: 8. Germline loops: CDR1 MNHEY, CDR2 SMNVEV (reference sequence). The CDR3 runs to 15 residues.

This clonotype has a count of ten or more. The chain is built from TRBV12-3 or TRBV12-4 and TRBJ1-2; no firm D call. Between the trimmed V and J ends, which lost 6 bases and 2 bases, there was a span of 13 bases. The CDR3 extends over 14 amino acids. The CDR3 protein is CASSLFPENYGYTF. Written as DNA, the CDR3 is TGTGCCAGCAGCCTCTTCCCGGAGAACTATGGCTACACCTTC.

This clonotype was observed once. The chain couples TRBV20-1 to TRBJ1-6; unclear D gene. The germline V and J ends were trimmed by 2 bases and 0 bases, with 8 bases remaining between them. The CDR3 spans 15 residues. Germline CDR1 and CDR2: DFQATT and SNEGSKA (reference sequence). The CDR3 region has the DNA TGCAGTGCTAGAAAGGGCGGCTCCTATAATTCACCCCTCCACTTT. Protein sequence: CSARKGGSYNSPLHF.

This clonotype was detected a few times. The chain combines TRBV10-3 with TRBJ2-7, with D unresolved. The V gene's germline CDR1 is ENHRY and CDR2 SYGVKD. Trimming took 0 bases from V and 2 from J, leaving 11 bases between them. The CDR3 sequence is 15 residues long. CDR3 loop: CAISESPQLPYEQYF. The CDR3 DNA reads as TGTGCCATCAGTGAGTCGCCACAATTACCCTACGAGCAGTACTTC.

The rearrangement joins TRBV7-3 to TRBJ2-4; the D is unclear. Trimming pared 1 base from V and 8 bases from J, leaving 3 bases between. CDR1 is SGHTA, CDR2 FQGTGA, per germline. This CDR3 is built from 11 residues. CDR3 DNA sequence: TGTGCCAGCAGCTTAAGGGACATTCAGTACTTC. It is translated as CASSLRDIQYF.

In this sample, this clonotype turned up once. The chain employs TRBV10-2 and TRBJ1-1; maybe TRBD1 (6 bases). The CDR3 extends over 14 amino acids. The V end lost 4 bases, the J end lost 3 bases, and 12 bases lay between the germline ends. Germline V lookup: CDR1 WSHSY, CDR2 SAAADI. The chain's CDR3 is CASSGNRVDTEAFF. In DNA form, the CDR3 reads TGCGCCAGCAGTGGGAACAGGGTTGACACTGAAGCTTTCTTT.

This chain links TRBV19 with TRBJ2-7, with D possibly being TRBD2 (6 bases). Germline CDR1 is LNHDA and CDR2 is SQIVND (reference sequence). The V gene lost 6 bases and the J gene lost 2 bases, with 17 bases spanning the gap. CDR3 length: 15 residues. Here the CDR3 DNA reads TGTGCCAGTAGACTCACTAGCTCCGGCACCTACGAGCAGTACTTC. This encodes CASRLTSSGTYEQYF.

CDR3 DNA sequence: TGTGCCAGCAGTTACTCCAGCGGGGGGGGAGGTGAGCAGTTCTTC. This encodes CASSYSSGGGGEQFF. The chain is built from TRBV6-2 or TRBV6-3 and TRBJ2-1, with 10 bases matching TRBD2. V was pared by 0 bases and J by 9 bases, with 5 bases of the junction left unmatched. Germline CDR1 reads MNHEY; CDR2 reads SVGEGT. The CDR3 has 15 residues.

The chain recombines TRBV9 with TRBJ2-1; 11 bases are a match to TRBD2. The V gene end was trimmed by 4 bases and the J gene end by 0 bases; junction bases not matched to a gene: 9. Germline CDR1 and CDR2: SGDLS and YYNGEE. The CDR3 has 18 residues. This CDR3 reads CASSPRVAGGISYNEQFF. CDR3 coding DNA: TGTGCCAGCAGCCCCCGGGTAGCGGGGGGGATCTCCTACAATGAGCAGTTCTTC.

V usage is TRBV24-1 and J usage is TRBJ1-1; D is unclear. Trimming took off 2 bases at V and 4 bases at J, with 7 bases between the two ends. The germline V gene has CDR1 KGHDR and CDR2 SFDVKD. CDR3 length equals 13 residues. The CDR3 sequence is CATSDSRGTEAFF. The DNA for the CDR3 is TGTGCCACCAGTGATTCTCGCGGCACTGAAGCTTTCTTT.

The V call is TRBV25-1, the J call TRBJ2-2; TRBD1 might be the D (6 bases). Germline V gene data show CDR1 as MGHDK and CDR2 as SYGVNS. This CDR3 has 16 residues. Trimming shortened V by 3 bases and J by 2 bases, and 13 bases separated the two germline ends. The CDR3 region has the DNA TGTGCCAGCAGTGATTCAGGGGCCGCTAACACCGGGGAGCTGTTTTTT. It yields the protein CASSDSGAANTGELFF.

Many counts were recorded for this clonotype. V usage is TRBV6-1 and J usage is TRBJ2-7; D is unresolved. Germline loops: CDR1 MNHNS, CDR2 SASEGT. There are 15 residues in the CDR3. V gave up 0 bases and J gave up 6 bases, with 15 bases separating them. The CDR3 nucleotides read TGTGCCAGCAGTGAAGCGGTGTCCTTTTGGGTCGAGCAGTACTTC. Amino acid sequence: CASSEAVSFWVEQYF.

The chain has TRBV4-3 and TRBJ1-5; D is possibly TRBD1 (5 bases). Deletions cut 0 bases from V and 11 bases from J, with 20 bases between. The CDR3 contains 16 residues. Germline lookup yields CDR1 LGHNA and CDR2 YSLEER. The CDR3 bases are TGCGCCAGCAGCCAAGAAACGGGGCGGTCCCCCGAGGCCCAGCATTTT. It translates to CASSQETGRSPEAQHF.

The CDR3 protein is CASSLAQGIYEQYF. The DNA of the CDR3 is TGTGCCAGCAGCTTAGCACAGGGGATCTACGAGCAGTACTTC. The gene calls are TRBV7-2 and TRBJ2-7; 7 positions agree with TRBD1. With 0 bases clipped from V and 3 bases from J, the junction kept 2 bases outside the gene matches. Germline CDR1 and CDR2: SGHTA and FQGNSA. This CDR3 region has 14 residues.

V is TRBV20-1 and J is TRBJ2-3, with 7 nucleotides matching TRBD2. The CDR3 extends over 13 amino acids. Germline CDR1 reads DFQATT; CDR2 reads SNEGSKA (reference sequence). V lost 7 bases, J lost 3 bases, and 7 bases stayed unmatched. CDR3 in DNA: TGCAGTGGCTACATAGCGGGTACAGATACGCAGTATTTT. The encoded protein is CSGYIAGTDTQYF.

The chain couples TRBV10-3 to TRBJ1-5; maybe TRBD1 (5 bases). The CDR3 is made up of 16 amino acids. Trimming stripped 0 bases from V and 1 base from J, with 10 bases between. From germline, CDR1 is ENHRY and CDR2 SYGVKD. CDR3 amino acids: CAISESGRGSNQPQHF. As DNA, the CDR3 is TGTGCCATCAGTGAGTCGGGGCGGGGAAGCAATCAGCCCCAGCATTTT.

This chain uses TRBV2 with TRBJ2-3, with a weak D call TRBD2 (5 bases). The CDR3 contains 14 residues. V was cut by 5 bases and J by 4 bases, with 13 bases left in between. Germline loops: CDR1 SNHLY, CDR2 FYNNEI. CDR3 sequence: CASSPGIFADTQYF. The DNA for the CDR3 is TGTGCCAGCAGTCCCGGGATCTTCGCAGATACGCAGTATTTT.